This TCR beta chain was captured by sequencing in a study of Ad26.COV2.S vaccination and SARS-CoV-2 variants. General study results and limits: Spike-specific TCR breadth in vaccine recipients exceeded that seen in placebo recipients. It was reported that spike-specific CD8+ and CD4+ T cell responses were substantially broad after vaccination. Vaccine and placebo recipients had similar non-spike TCR breadth.

Clones were sequenced by immunoSEQ multiplex PCR, and TCRdb holds only the in-frame ones, with some missing. The profile shows some 450,000 clones, around 90% of them singletons. Germline assignment: CDR1 KGHSH and CDR2 LQKENI. The CDR3 has 16 amino acids. V shed 1 base and J shed 5 bases, with 12 bases lying between them. Treatment noted: about 20 received Ad26.COV2.S at low or high dose, single or two shots; about 5 received placebo; per-sample allocation not given. Sampling was performed 63 days after the first vaccine or placebo injection. A single count supports this clone. Its antigen is still unknown.

This sequence was found in a person aged 18 to 59 who received the Ad26.COV2.S COVID-19 vaccine or a placebo. Sequenced material: peripheral blood, taken in a trial of Ad26.COV2.S vaccine versus placebo. This chain joins TRBV18 and TRBJ1-6; no firm D call. CDR3 in DNA: TGTGCCAGCTCACCACGAGGAACGGCCAATAATTCACCCCTCCACTTT. It specifies CASSPRGTANNSPLHF.